This TCR beta chain was profiled in a study of blood T cell repertoires in COVID-19 (dated by TCRdb to 2018 to 2021). About the study as a whole: Collaborator samples came from the United States, Italy and Spain and covered acute and convalescent phases of COVID-19. The material from the prospective study consisted of cDNA or gDNA derived from T cells, B-cell-depleted T cells, or PBMCs. The dataset comprised deeply sampled blood TCRbeta repertoires from subjects exposed to, actively infected with, or recovered from COVID-19. A freely available public database, intended as a resource for researchers studying the immune response to SARS-CoV-2, is where the repertoires were released. The samples were drawn from two sources: the first 160 participants of the ongoing ImmuneRACE study, and some 1,300 subjects contributed by 6 global collaborators. Sample metadata almost always included a de-identified subject ID, COVID-19 status, age in years and sex. Where HLA class I and class II types were available, the types were taken from metadata supplied by the sample provider, not from assay-based typing. Study-wide conclusions, independent of this receptor: How much clinical and demographic metadata was included differed by source and by participant, and the metadata was provided uncurated.

Regarding this clone: The clone's antigen remains unknown. Nothing much larger sits one base from this clone, and base qualities are not available.

The immunoSEQ Assay, a bias-controlled multiplex PCR, was used to amplify TCRbeta CDR3 regions from genomic DNA. Under the source paper's analysis protocol: Nucleated cell counts per sample were estimated from amplification of reference gene primers within the assay. Sequence reads were collapsed and filtered to measure the absolute abundance of every unique TCRbeta CDR3 rearrangement. Productive Simpson clonality was computed per sample as the square root of Simpson's diversity index over productive rearrangements. The source is immuneACCESS, and TCRdb retained only in-frame sequences with V and J called. Part of the clones is not carried over; for the studies checked, unresolved V genes explain less than half of this, and the remainder is unexplained. Clonal size and the V and J genes are those of that table, whereas D and trimming came from the DNA. Across this sample there are 65,000 to 90,000 clones, with roughly 85% seen only once. The ten most abundant clones make up 7% to 10% of the sample.

Whole blood was collected in K2EDTA tubes by collaborating institutions according to the institutions' own protocols. For TCRbeta analysis, collaborators shipped samples as frozen whole blood, isolated PBMCs, or DNA extracted from either of those sample types. Including cysteine and phenylalanine, the CDR3 has 16 amino acids. Of the read, only the CDR3 DNA is kept; its 48 bases are in frame from base 1. The germline V gene yields KGHDR for CDR1 and SFDVKD for CDR2. Deletion took 4 bases off V and 3 bases off J, with a span of 17 bases between the germline ends. The receptor was isolated from a man aged 25-45 years with acute or convalescent COVID-19. The chain was built from TRBV24-1 and TRBJ1-2, with an unclear D gene assignment. The specimen sequenced was peripheral blood. CDR3 region: CATSDMVTGGYYGYTF. At the DNA level, the sequence is TGTGCCACCAGTGACATGGTGACGGGAGGATACTATGGCTACACCTTC.